One T cell receptor beta chain is described in this entry. The ends were cut back, 7 bases at V and 1 base at J, with 10 bases in the middle. The CDR3 spans 13 residues. Per germline, CDR1 LGHNT and CDR2 FRNRAP. The data were obtained in a study of blood T cell repertoires in COVID-19. Study overall: The United States, Italy and Spain provided the acute and convalescent COVID-19 samples. PBMCs, B-cell-depleted T cells, or T cells provided the cDNA or gDNA that made up the material.

Original processing methods: It was from reference gene primer amplification that nucleated cell counts were estimated. Some clones are missing from TCRdb's copy, which holds only in-frame ones; the method was immunoSEQ multiplex PCR. V, J and clone size are taken as reported in that table, and D and trimming were inferred from the DNA itself. The sample records about 170,000 clones, about 85% being singletons. Sample: peripheral blood. The TCR was taken from a human donor with acute or convalescent COVID-19. The donor label of this sample is uncertain. The chain employs TRBV12-5 and TRBJ1-1; D is possibly TRBD1 (5 bases). The CDR3 sequence: CASDSDRNTEAFF. CDR3 coding DNA: TGTGCTAGTGACTCCGACAGGAACACTGAAGCTTTCTTT.